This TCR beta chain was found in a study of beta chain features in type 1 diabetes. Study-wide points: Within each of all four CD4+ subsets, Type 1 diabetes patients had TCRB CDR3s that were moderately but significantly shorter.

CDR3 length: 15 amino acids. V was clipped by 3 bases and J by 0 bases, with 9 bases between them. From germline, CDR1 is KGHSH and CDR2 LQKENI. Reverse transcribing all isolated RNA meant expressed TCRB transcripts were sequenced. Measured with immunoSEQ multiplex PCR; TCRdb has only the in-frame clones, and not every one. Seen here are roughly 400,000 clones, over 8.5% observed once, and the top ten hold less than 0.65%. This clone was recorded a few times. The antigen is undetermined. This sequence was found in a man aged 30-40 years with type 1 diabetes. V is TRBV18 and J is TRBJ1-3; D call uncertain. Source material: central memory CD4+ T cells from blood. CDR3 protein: CASSPRRDSGNTIYF. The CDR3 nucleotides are TGTGCCAGCTCACCTCGTAGGGACTCTGGAAACACCATATATTTT.